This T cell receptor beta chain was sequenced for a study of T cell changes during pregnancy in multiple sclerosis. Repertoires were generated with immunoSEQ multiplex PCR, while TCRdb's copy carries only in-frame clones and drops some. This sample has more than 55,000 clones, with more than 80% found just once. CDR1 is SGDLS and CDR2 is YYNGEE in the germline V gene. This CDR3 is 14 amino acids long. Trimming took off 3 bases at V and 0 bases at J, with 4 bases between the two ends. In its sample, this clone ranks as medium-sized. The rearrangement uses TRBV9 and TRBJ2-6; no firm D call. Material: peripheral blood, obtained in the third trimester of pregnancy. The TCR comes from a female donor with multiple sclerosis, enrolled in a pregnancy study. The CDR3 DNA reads TGTGCCAGCAGCGCGTACTCTGGGGCCAACGTCCTGACTTTC. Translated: CASSAYSGANVLTF.